A single sample gave rise to the 21 T cell receptor beta chains below, sequenced in a study of type 1 regulatory T cells. TCRdb itself ran the reads through MiXCR, one entry per CDR3 protein. The data contain 75,000 to 100,000 distinct CDR3 sequences, roughly 31% of them singletons. The sample was CD4+ T cells, either the whole sample or a sorted fraction (not recorded which). The receptors were sampled from a human donor in good health.

The chain couples TRBV10-2 to TRBJ2-1; 10 nucleotides match TRBD2. The CDR3 spans 15 residues. V shed 7 bases and J 6 bases; nucleotides not matched to a gene: 9. Germline V gives CDR1 WSHSY, CDR2 SAAADI. The CDR3 bases are TGCGCCAGCATTGAAGGGACTAGCGTGCCCAATGAGCAGTTCTTC. Its translation is CASIEGTSVPNEQFF.

In its sample, this clonotype was seen a few times. V is TRBV7-2 and J is TRBJ2-5; 11 positions match TRBD2. The CDR3 has 18 residues. V gave up 6 bases and J gave up 4 bases; unmatched junction bases: 16. The germline CDR1 and CDR2 sequences are SGHTA and FQGNSA. The CDR3 DNA sequence: TGTGCCAGCAGGGCTGGTACTAGCGGGGGTCCCCGCTTAGAGACCCAGTACTTC. It codes for CASRAGTSGGPRLETQYF. The full variable domain, completed using reference TRBV7-2 and TRBJ2-5, is GAGVSQSPSNKVTEKGKDVELRCDPISGHTALYWYRQSLGQGLEFLIYFQGNSAPDKSGLPSDRFSAERTGGSVSTLTIQRTQQEDSAVYLCASRAGTSGGPRLETQYFGPGTRLLVL.

The table lists this clonotype with a few counts. V usage is TRBV6-5 and J usage is TRBJ2-5; no definite D call. The CDR3 length is 16 residues. In germline, CDR1 is MNHEY, CDR2 SVGAGI. Trimming took off 0 bases at V and 5 bases at J, with 16 bases between the two ends. The CDR3: CASSYSESNWVETQYF. The CDR3 nucleotides are TGTGCCAGCAGTTACTCTGAGTCAAATTGGGTGGAGACCCAGTACTTC.

Comments on this clonotype: Lacking the conserved final phenylalanine or tryptophan, this CDR3 likely reflects a read error. The rearrangement uses TRBV19 and TRBJ1-1, with TRBD1 matching 8 bases. V shed 4 bases and J 1 base; nucleotides not matched to a gene: 11. The CDR3 is 17 residues long. Germline assignment: CDR1 LNHDA and CDR2 SQIVND (reference sequence). CDR3 coding DNA: TGTGCCAGTAGTAATGACGATCGCGGGACAGGGAACACTGAAGCTTTCGTT. The encoded protein is CASSNDDRGTGNTEAFV.

This clonotype has just a few counts. The genes are TRBV20-1 and TRBJ2-3, with TRBD2 matching over 7 bases. The V gene's germline CDR1 is DFQATT and CDR2 SNEGSKA (reference sequence). CDR3 length: 11 amino acids. V lost 7 bases, J lost 3 bases, and 1 base stayed unmatched. CDR3 DNA: TGCAGTGTGGGGGGGACAGATACGCAGTATTTT. It specifies CSVGGTDTQYF.

The chain combines TRBV7-2 with TRBJ2-1; weak D call: TRBD1 (6 bases). The germline gives CDR1 SGHTA, CDR2 FQGNSA. This CDR3 is built from 14 residues. The V gene lost 5 bases and the J gene lost 9 bases, with 17 bases spanning the gap. This CDR3 is CASSPRDKFGEQFF. The DNA of the CDR3 is TGTGCCAGCAGCCCACGGGACAAGTTCGGTGAGCAGTTCTTC.

The rearrangement uses TRBV4-2 and TRBJ2-1; maybe TRBD2 (6 bases). CDR3 length: 15 amino acids. V dropped 0 bases and J dropped 5 bases, with 11 bases sitting between them. From germline, CDR1 is LGHNA and CDR2 YNFKEQ. The CDR3 sequence: CASSQDWDLDNEQFF. In DNA, the CDR3 is TGTGCCAGCAGCCAAGATTGGGACTTAGACAATGAGCAGTTCTTC.

The rearrangement uses TRBV10-3 and TRBJ1-2; 7 nucleotides align to TRBD1. Germline assignment: CDR1 ENHRY and CDR2 SYGVKD. This CDR3 region has 14 residues. V lost 6 bases, J lost 1 base, and 5 bases stayed unmatched. The DNA for the CDR3 is TGTGCCATCAGAGACAGGGCCCTTAACTATGGCTACACCTTC. Protein: CAIRDRALNYGYTF.

The V call is TRBV14, the J call TRBJ2-2; D is unresolved. V was clipped by 1 base and J by 0 bases, with 3 bases between them. Germline V gives CDR1 SGHDN, CDR2 FVKESK. The CDR3 loop spans 14 amino acids. CDR3 nucleotides: TGTGCCAGCAGCCAAGTTACGAACACCGGGGAGCTGTTTTTT. This sequence encodes CASSQVTNTGELFF.

The chain combines TRBV4-3 with TRBJ1-6, with unresolved D. The CDR3 is made up of 15 amino acids. Per germline, CDR1 LGHNA and CDR2 YSLEER. V was clipped by 0 bases and J by 8 bases, with 11 bases between them. CDR3 protein: CASSQERRNYSPLHF. For the CDR3, the DNA is TGCGCCAGCAGCCAAGAAAGGCGGAATTATTCACCCCTCCACTTT.

This clonotype was picked up many times. The J gene is TRBJ2-7, the V gene TRBV20-1, with D possibly TRBD1 on 7 matching bases. Germline assignment: CDR1 DFQATT and CDR2 SNEGSKA (reference sequence). The CDR3 length is 14 residues. V was trimmed by 6 bases and J by 4 bases, leaving 19 bases between them. Here the CDR3 reads CSAPRGARGYEQYF. CDR3 DNA sequence: TGCAGTGCCCCTCGCGGGGCCAGGGGGTACGAGCAGTACTTC.

In its sample, this clonotype was seen a few times. The rearrangement joins TRBV6-1 to TRBJ2-7, with TRBD2 matching over 7 bases. The CDR3 runs 15 residues. Germline CDR1 is MNHNS and CDR2 is SASEGT. With V trimmed by 4 bases and J by 3 bases, 9 bases remained unmatched. The DNA of the CDR3 is TGTGCCAGCAGTGTCAGTCCGACGGGGGGCTACGAGCAGTACTTC. It translates to CASSVSPTGGYEQYF.

V and J are TRBV19 and TRBJ2-7; TRBD1 or TRBD2 may be the D gene (5 bases each). Germline V lookup: CDR1 LNHDA, CDR2 SQIVND (reference sequence). V lost 7 bases to trimming and J lost 2 bases, with 12 bases between them. The CDR3 loop spans 13 amino acids. The CDR3 protein is CASKPGAAYEQYF. CDR3 bases: TGTGCCAGTAAACCCGGGGCAGCCTACGAGCAGTACTTC.

The rearrangement links TRBV4-1 to TRBJ2-7; 7 nucleotides line up with TRBD1. Per the germline V gene, CDR1 is MGHRA and CDR2 is YSYEKL. This CDR3 is 14 amino acids long. The V and J ends lost 3 bases and 8 bases, in that order; junction bases with no gene match: 10. The CDR3 reads CASSQATTGPKQYF. The CDR3 coding sequence is TGCGCCAGCAGCCAGGCCACGACAGGGCCCAAGCAGTACTTC.

V is TRBV19 and J is TRBJ1-1; D remains unclear. Per germline, CDR1 LNHDA and CDR2 SQIVND (reference sequence). The CDR3 has 14 residues. Trimming shortened V by 2 bases and J by 5 bases, and 12 bases separated the two germline ends. CDR3 sequence: CASSIIGVGTEAFF. CDR3 DNA: TGTGCCAGTAGTATAATCGGGGTAGGAACTGAAGCTTTCTTT.

This chain joins TRBV5-4 and TRBJ2-2; D possibly matches TRBD1 or TRBD2 (5 bases each). The germline V and J ends were trimmed by 4 bases and 8 bases, with 15 bases remaining between them. The CDR3 runs 14 residues. CDR1 and CDR2 from the germline V gene are SGHNT and YYREEE (reference sequence). The CDR3, as DNA: TGTGCCAGCAGCCAACGGGACCCCAATGGGGAGCTGTTTTTT. Its protein product is CASSQRDPNGELFF.

This clonotype came up a few times. This chain connects TRBV27 to TRBJ2-7, with 10 nucleotides matching TRBD1. V shed 3 bases, J shed 4 bases, and the junction held 6 bases outside the gene matches. This CDR3 spans 15 amino acids. Germline V gene sequence: CDR1 MNHEY, CDR2 SMNVEV (reference sequence). CDR3 region: CASSLGTGVKYEQYF. In DNA, the CDR3 is TGTGCCAGCAGTTTGGGGACAGGGGTGAAATACGAGCAGTACTTC.

This clonotype was counted between two and nine times. V is TRBV18 and J is TRBJ2-7, with a tentative D call TRBD1 (5 bases). The CDR3 runs to 13 residues. The germline gives CDR1 KGHSH, CDR2 LQKENI. V lost 3 bases, J lost 2 bases, and 8 bases lay in between. CDR3 sequence reads: CASSPSRAYEQYF. CDR3 in DNA: TGTGCCAGCTCACCCAGCAGGGCCTACGAGCAGTACTTC.

There are a few counts of this clonotype. The V gene is TRBV29-1, the J gene TRBJ2-7; D is perhaps TRBD1 (6 bases). Trimming took 4 bases from V and 5 from J, leaving 12 bases between them. The CDR3 runs to 12 residues. CDR1 and CDR2 (germline): SQVTM, ANQGSEA. CDR3 residues: CSVVRGWDEQYF. DNA for the CDR3: TGCAGCGTTGTCAGGGGATGGGACGAGCAGTACTTC.

The chain employs TRBV30 and TRBJ2-1, with TRBD2 matching 11 bases. Germline trimming cut 4 bases from V and 6 bases from J; bases unmatched to any gene: 5. Germline CDR1 and CDR2: GTSNPN and SVGIG (reference sequence). The CDR3 contains 14 residues. As DNA, the CDR3 is TGTGCCTGGACTAGCGGGAGGCCGCTCAATGAGCAGTTCTTC. Its translation is CAWTSGRPLNEQFF.

This sequence joins TRBV7-2 and TRBJ2-7; TRBD2 matches at 8 bases. CDR3 size: 14 residues. CDR1 and CDR2 from the germline V gene are SGHTA and FQGNSA. The ends lost 6 bases at V and 2 bases at J; junction bases unmatched: 6. The CDR3 nucleotides read TGTGCCAGCAGTCCGGGACTAGTAACCTACGAGCAGTACTTC. It is translated as CASSPGLVTYEQYF. Full variable domain (remainder filled in from reference TRBV7-2 and TRBJ2-7): GAGVSQSPSNKVTEKGKDVELRCDPISGHTALYWYRQSLGQGLEFLIYFQGNSAPDKSGLPSDRFSAERTGGSVSTLTIQRTQQEDSAVYLCASSPGLVTYEQYFGPGTRLTVT.